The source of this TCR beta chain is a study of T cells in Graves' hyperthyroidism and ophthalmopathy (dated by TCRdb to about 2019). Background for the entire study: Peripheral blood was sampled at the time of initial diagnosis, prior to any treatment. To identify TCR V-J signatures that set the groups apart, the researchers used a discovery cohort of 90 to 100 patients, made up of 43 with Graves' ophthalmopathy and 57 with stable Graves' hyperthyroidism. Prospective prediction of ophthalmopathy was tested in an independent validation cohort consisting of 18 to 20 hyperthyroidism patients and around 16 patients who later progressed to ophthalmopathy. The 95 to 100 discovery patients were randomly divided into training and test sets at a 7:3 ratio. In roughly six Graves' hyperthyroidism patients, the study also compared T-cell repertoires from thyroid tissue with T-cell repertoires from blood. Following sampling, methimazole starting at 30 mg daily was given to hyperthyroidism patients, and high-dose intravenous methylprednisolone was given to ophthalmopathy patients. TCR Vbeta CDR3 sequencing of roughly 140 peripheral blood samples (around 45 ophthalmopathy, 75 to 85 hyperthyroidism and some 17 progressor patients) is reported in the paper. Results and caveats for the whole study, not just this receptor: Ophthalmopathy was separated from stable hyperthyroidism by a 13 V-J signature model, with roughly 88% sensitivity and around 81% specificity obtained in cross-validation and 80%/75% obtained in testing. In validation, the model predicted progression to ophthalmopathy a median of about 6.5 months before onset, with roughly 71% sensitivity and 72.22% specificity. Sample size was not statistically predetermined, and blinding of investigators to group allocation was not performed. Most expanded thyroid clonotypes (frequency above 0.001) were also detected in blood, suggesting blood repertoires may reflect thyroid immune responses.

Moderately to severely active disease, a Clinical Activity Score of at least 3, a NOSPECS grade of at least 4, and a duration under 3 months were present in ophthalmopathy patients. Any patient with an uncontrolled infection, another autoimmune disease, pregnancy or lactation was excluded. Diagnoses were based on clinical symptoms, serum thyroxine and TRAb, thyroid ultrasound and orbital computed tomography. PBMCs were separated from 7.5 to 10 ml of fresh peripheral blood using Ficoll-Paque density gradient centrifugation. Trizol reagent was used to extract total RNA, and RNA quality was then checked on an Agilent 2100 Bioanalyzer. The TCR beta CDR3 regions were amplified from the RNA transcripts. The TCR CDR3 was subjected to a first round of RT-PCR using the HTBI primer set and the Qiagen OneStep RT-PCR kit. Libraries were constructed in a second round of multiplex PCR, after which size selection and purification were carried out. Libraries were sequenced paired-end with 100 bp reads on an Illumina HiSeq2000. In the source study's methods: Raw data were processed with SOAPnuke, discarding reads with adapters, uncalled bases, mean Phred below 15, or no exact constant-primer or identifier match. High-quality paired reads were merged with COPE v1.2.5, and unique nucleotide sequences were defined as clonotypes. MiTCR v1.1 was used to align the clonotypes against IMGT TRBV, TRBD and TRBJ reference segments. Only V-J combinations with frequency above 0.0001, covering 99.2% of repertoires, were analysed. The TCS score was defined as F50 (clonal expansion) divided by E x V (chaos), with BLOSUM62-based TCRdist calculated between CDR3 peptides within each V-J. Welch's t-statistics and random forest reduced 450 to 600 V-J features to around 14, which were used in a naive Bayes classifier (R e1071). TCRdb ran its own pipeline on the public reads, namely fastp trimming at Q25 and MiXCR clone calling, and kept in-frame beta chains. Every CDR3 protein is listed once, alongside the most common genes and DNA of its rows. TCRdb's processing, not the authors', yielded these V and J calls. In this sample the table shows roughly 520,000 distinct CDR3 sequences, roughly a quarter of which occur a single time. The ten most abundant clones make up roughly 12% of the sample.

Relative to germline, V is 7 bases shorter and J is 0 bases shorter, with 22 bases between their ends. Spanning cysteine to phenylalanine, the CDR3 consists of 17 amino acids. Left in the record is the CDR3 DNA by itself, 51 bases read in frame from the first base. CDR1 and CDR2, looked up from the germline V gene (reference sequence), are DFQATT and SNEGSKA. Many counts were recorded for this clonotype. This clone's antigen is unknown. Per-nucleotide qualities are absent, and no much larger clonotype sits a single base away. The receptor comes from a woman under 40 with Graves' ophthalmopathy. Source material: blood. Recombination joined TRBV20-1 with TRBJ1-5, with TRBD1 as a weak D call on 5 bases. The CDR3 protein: CSGTLGEGGDSNQPQHF. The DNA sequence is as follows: TGCAGTGGAACTCTCGGGGAGGGAGGGGATAGCAATCAGCCCCAGCATTTT.